These 2 T cell receptor beta chains originate from one sample sequenced in a study of blood T cell repertoires in COVID-19 (TCRdb year 2020). Library construction relied on the immunoSEQ multiplex PCR assay. This immuneACCESS table, as held by TCRdb, lists in-frame sequences with V and J called but not all clones. Of the missing ones, under half trace to an unresolved V gene in checked studies; the others have no known cause. The sample profile shows about 210,000 clones; around 80% of them were found once. Of the sample, approximately 6.9% is held by the ten largest clones. The source material was peripheral blood. All receptors come from a man in his 60s with acute or convalescent COVID-19.

V gene TRBV7-2 combines with J gene TRBJ2-3, with TRBD1 as a possible D gene (5 bases). This CDR3 spans 13 amino acids. The germline gives CDR1 SGHTA, CDR2 FQGNSA. V was trimmed by 1 base and J by 7 bases, leaving 9 bases between them. Here the CDR3 DNA reads TGTGCCAGCAGCTTAGGAAGACAGTATACGCAGTATTTT. It translates to CASSLGRQYTQYF.

The V call is TRBV11-2, the J call TRBJ2-1, with 8 bases identical to TRBD2. V shed 1 base, J shed 3 bases, and the junction held 5 bases outside the gene matches. This CDR3 has 16 amino acids. CDR1 and CDR2 (germline): SGHAT, FQNNGV. This chain's CDR3 is CASSLVGREVYNEQFF. CDR3 DNA sequence: TGTGCCAGCAGCTTAGTGGGGCGGGAGGTCTACAATGAGCAGTTCTTC.